Listed below are T cell receptor beta chains from one sample, sequenced in a study of T-cell reconstitution after alpha-beta-depleted transplantation in children. TCRdb independently ran MiXCR on the PCR reads; one entry per CDR3 protein. The sample carries about 110,000 distinct CDR3 sequences, about a tenth recorded once. The sequencing here drew on PBMCs, taken before TCRalphabeta/CD19-depleted stem cell transplant. Every receptor here comes from a boy younger than 10 with acute lymphoblastic leukemia, due to receive a stem cell transplant. Each CDR3 is given with its conserved first and last residue. The D gene is left open where the match is weak. Rows may omit the clone size; those that give it use once, few, many or a size class.

clone_size	d_call	v_call	j_call	cdr3_nt	cdr3_aa
many	NA	TRBV5-5	TRBJ1-5	TGTGCCAGCAGCTACTACAAGGGGACCAATCAGCCCCAGCATTTT	CASSYYKGTNQPQHF
many	TRBD1	TRBV7-9	TRBJ1-2	TGTGCCAGCAGCTTAGCGACAGGGGGCGCTGGCTACACCTTC	CASSLATGGAGYTF
NA	NA	TRBV28	TRBJ2-1	TGTGCCAGCAGAGAACGACGGGCCAGCTCCTACAATGAGCAGTTCTTC	CASRERRASSYNEQFF
NA	TRBD2	TRBV5-1	TRBJ2-3	TGCGCCAGCAGCGCCCCTAGCGGGAGGGCCGGTACAGATACGCAGTATTTT	CASSAPSGRAGTDTQYF
NA	NA	TRBV11-1	TRBJ2-1	TGTGCCAGCAGCTCCTTTTCTAGGGGTGGAAGGGAGCAGTTCTTC	CASSSFSRGGREQFF
few	NA	TRBV7-6	TRBJ1-6	TGTGCCAGCAGTCCCCAGGGTATGAGGAATTCACCCCTCCACTTT	CASSPQGMRNSPLHF
NA	NA	TRBV20-1	TRBJ1-1	TGCAGTGTGCGTTGGGGGGAAGCTTTCTTT	CSVRWGEAFF
few	NA	TRBV5-1	TRBJ2-1	TGCGCCAGCAGCTTCCGAGAATTCAATGAGCAGTTCTTC	CASSFREFNEQFF
many	NA	TRBV5-1	TRBJ2-7	TGCGCCAGCAGCTTGGCCCCATTGGACGAGCAGTACTTC	CASSLAPLDEQYF
NA	NA	TRBV7-9	TRBJ1-3	TGTGCCAGCCCACTATCCTCTGGAAACACCATATATTTT	CASPLSSGNTIYF
NA	NA	TRBV30	TRBJ2-4	TGTGCCTGGAGTGTTGGTGTAGCCAAAAACATTCAGTACTTC	CAWSVGVAKNIQYF
NA	TRBD2	TRBV12-3/TRBV12-4	TRBJ2-1	TGTGCCAGCAGTGCGGGACTAGCGGGAAAGATCAATGAGCAGTTCTTC	CASSAGLAGKINEQFF
few	NA	TRBV5-1	TRBJ2-7	TGCGCCAGCAGCTTGGCTCTGGAGCGGGACAGCTCCTACGAGCAGTACTTC	CASSLALERDSSYEQYF
few	NA	TRBV20-1	TRBJ2-7	TGCAGTGCTAGTCGTAGGAACTACGAGCAGTACTTC	CSASRRNYEQYF
NA	NA	TRBV12-3/TRBV12-4	TRBJ2-1	TGTGCCAGCAGTCCGCCCGGGCTCAGTAGTGAGCAGTTCTTC	CASSPPGLSSEQFF
NA	NA	TRBV20-1	TRBJ1-4	TGCAGTGCTAGGGGGGAAACTAATGAAAAACTGTTTTTT	CSARGETNEKLFF
NA	NA	TRBV10-3	TRBJ2-3	TGTGCCATCAGGGACAGCACAGATACGCAGTATTTT	CAIRDSTDTQYF
many	NA	TRBV7-7	TRBJ1-1	TGTGCCAGCAGTGTCAGCCCGAACACTGAAGCTTTCTTT	CASSVSPNTEAFF